This TCR beta chain was profiled in a study of identical twins. CDR1 and CDR2 from the germline V gene are MNHEY and SMNVEV (reference sequence). Trimming at V came to 5 bases and at J to 3 bases, leaving 6 bases not matched to a gene. This CDR3 has 15 amino acids. MiXCR was run by TCRdb on the 5' RACE reads, yielding one entry per CDR3 protein. The sample lists around 490,000 distinct CDR3 sequences, 13% to 15% occurring once. These sequences were also reported in another study, on yellow fever vaccine responses in identical twins. That source adds: Twins reportedly had a vaccine T cell response that seemed partly convergent, partly personalized.

This clonotype was sampled from a woman between 18 and 29 years old in good health. Sequencing was performed on CD4+ T cells sorted from blood. The rearrangement links TRBV27 to TRBJ2-7, with 11 bases lining up with TRBD2. The CDR3 here is CASSRGTSGFYEQYF. The DNA for the CDR3 is TGTGCCAGCAGTCGGGGGACTAGCGGATTCTACGAGCAGTACTTC.